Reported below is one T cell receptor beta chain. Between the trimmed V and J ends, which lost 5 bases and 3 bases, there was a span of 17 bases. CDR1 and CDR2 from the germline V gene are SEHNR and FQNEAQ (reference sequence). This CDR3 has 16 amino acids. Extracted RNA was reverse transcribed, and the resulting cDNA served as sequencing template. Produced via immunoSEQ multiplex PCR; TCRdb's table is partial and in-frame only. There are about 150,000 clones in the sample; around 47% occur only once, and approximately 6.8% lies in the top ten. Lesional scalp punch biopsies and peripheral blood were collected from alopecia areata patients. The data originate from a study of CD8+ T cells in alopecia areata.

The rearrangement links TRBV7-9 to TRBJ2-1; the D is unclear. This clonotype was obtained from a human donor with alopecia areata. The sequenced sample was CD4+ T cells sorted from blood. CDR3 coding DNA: TGTGCCAGCAGCCCACGCCGTCCCATGGACTACAATGAGCAGTTCTTC. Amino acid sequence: CASSPRRPMDYNEQFF. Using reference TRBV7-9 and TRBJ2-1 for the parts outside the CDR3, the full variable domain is DTGVSQNPRHKITKRGQNVTFRCDPISEHNRLYWYRQTLGQGPEFLTYFQNEAQLEKSRLLSDRFSAERPKGSFSTLEIQRTEQGDSAMYLCASSPRRPMDYNEQFFGPGTRLTVL.